Below, 3 T cell receptor beta chains from the same sample are listed, as sequenced in a study of shared clonotypes between healthy human individuals. The method was immunoSEQ multiplex PCR; TCRdb's version includes in-frame clones alone and lacks a portion of them. The profile shows 1,400,000 or so clones, 98% of them singletons. Sequencing was carried out using naive CD4+ T cells sorted from blood. As for subset: CD45RA+ positively selected. These receptor sequences come from a man younger than 45 in good health.

This chain joins TRBV2 and TRBJ2-7; 11 nucleotides agree with TRBD1. Germline V gene lookup returns CDR1 SNHLY and CDR2 FYNNEI. CDR3 length equals 16 residues. Trimming removed 6 bases from V and 7 bases from J; junction bases left unmatched: 14. CDR3 residues: CASRKDRGRSPGEQYF. In DNA form, the CDR3 reads TGTGCCAGCAGGAAGGACAGGGGGCGTTCCCCAGGGGAGCAGTACTTC.

The chain uses TRBV15 and TRBJ2-7; D perhaps matches TRBD2 (7 bases). CDR1 and CDR2 (germline): LNHNV, YYDKDF (reference sequence). CDR3 length equals 17 residues. Trimming cost V 0 bases and J 2 bases, with 17 bases left between them. CDR3: CATSRDGGAHQAYEQYF. CDR3 sequence (DNA): TGTGCCACCAGCAGAGATGGGGGGGCCCACCAAGCCTACGAGCAGTACTTC.

V and J are TRBV7-2 and TRBJ2-2; D is uncertain. Germline-derived CDR1 and CDR2 are SGHTA and FQGNSA. The length of the CDR3 is 14 residues. V dropped 4 bases and J dropped 4 bases, with 10 bases sitting between them. Here the CDR3 DNA reads TGTGCCAGCAGCTCCCGAGTTGGCACCGGGGAGCTGTTTTTT. Protein product: CASSSRVGTGELFF.